This T cell receptor beta chain was captured in a study of high-grade serous ovarian cancer treatment subgroups (dated by TCRdb to the early 2020s). In terms of the full investigation: On average, sequencing produced about 14,000 reads and around 7,800 unique TCR beta rearrangements for each sample. A cohort of roughly 30 patients was included: 10 with no residual disease after primary surgery (R0), 10 who were excellent NACT responders, and 10 who were poor NACT responders. In total there were approximately 82 samples, since every patient provided one primary tumor sample and two metastatic tumor samples. TCR beta repertoires were profiled in patients with high-grade serous ovarian cancer who were grouped, under a laparoscopic triage algorithm, by complete gross resection or by neoadjuvant chemotherapy response. General study outcomes and caveats: TCR clonal relatedness showed a positive correlation with neoantigen level and a trend toward positive correlation with copy number variation and mutation load from whole-genome sequencing. Spatial information was not captured by bulk tumor TCR sequencing, so insight into HGSC tumor complexity and diversity was limited. The TCR repertoire analyses centered on CDR3, and CDR1 and CDR2 were not analyzed. Repertoire similarity between tumors from the same patient ranged from roughly 0.095 to 0.79, while tumors from different patients showed almost no similarity.

The tumor samples were collected prior to definitive surgery or chemotherapy. Genomic DNA was extracted by the MD Anderson Biospecimen Extraction Resource, and TCR sequencing was done by the MD Anderson Cancer Genomics Laboratory. The CDR3, cysteine through phenylalanine, is 10 amino acids long. This entry keeps only the CDR3 DNA: 30 bases, framed from base 1. Trimming at the junction amounts to 3 bases on V and 10 bases on J, and the germline ends lie 7 bases apart. The germline V gene (reference sequence) provides CDR1 DFQATT and CDR2 SNEGSKA. As concerns this clone: The antigen it binds to is not known. No much larger clone is present one base from it, and per-base qualities are unavailable.

The 85 to 90 tumor samples underwent high-throughput TCR profiling with ImmunoSEQ. As for how the authors treated the data: To measure repertoire diversity, the metrics used were richness (unique productive sequences), clonality, evenness and relatedness, and the Bhattacharyya coefficient was used to assess similarity between samples. In a sensitivity analysis, TCRs with fewer than two reads were excluded, and consistent conclusions were obtained. Here the immuneACCESS table is served through TCRdb, limited to in-frame sequences with V and J called. Missing clones are a known gap in these copies; in checked studies unresolved V genes cover under half, and the rest lacks a known reason. D and trimming were read from the DNA, whereas the V and J calls and clone size are those reported in that table. The table for this sample lists thousands of clones; 75% to 85% of them were counted only once. The ten top clones hold 5.5% to 8% of the sample.

This sequence originates from a human donor with high-grade serous ovarian cancer. Recombination connected TRBV20-1 to TRBJ2-1; TRBD2 is perhaps the D gene, given 5 matching bases. Sequenced material: tumor tissue. The CDR3 amino acid sequence is: CSASRGEQFF. The sequenced DNA is TGCAGTGCTAGCCGCGGGGAGCAGTTCTTC.